Listed here are 23 T cell receptor beta chains from one sample, sequenced in a study of siplizumab effects on memory and regulatory T cells. Measured with immunoSEQ multiplex PCR; TCRdb has only the in-frame clones, and not every one. The sample holds approximately 94,000 clones, approximately 97% seen once. The sample was naive CD4+ T cells sorted from blood. These receptors originate from a human donor in good health.

The chain uses TRBV5-1 and TRBJ2-3; 7 bases are shared with TRBD2. The CDR3 has 14 amino acids. The ends lost 8 bases at V and 3 bases at J; junction bases unmatched: 9. CDR1 SGHRS and CDR2 YFSETQ come from the germline V gene. As DNA, the CDR3 is TGCGCCAGTGACCGGGGCGGGGGAACAGATACGCAGTATTTT. It is translated as CASDRGGGTDTQYF.

The rearrangement links TRBV28 to TRBJ1-3; no definite D call. V gave up 2 bases and J gave up 6 bases, with 2 bases separating them. Germline values: CDR1 MDHEN, CDR2 SYDVKM. The length of the CDR3 is 11 residues. The CDR3, as DNA: TGTGCCAGCAGTTTACAAAACACCATATATTTT. This translates into CASSLQNTIYF.

This chain joins TRBV2 and TRBJ2-7; a possible D gene is TRBD1 (6 bases). The CDR3 is 17 amino acids. Germline values: CDR1 SNHLY, CDR2 FYNNEI. V was pared by 0 bases and J by 2 bases, with 17 bases between. The CDR3, as DNA: TGTGCCAGCAGTGAAGCGCCGTCCTTGACAGGTCCCTACGAGCAGTACTTC. Translating it yields CASSEAPSLTGPYEQYF.

The chain joins TRBV30 to TRBJ1-3, with D tentatively TRBD1 (5 bases). The CDR3 runs 13 residues. Per the germline V gene, CDR1 is GTSNPN and CDR2 is SVGIG (reference sequence). The V gene lost 4 bases and the J gene lost 2 bases, with 9 bases spanning the gap. CDR3 sequence (DNA): TGTGCCTGGAAGGGAGGGGCTGGAAACACCATATATTTT. Protein sequence: CAWKGGAGNTIYF.

This chain links TRBV7-9 with TRBJ1-2; D not resolved. The CDR3 runs 12 residues. From germline, CDR1 is SEHNR and CDR2 FQNEAQ (reference sequence). With 10 bases removed from V and 5 bases from J, the gap between germline ends came to 14 bases. CDR3 sequence: CAIQNYGYGYTF. The CDR3 DNA sequence: TGTGCCATTCAAAACTATGGGTATGGCTACACCTTC.

The chain employs TRBV5-1 and TRBJ2-1; D is perhaps TRBD1 (6 bases). CDR1 is SGHRS and CDR2 is YFSETQ in the germline V gene. The V end was cut by 2 bases, the J end by 5 bases, with 11 bases between. CDR3 length equals 14 residues. CDR3 in amino acids: CASSLQGAHNEQFF. DNA for the CDR3: TGCGCCAGCAGCTTACAGGGAGCCCACAATGAGCAGTTCTTC.

The rearrangement uses TRBV7-9 and TRBJ1-2; unclear D gene. Per the germline V gene, CDR1 is SEHNR and CDR2 is FQNEAQ (reference sequence). The CDR3 loop spans 12 amino acids. The V end was cut by 5 bases, the J end by 8 bases, with 12 bases between. The CDR3 is CASSVQDFGYTF. The CDR3 DNA follows: TGTGCCAGCAGCGTTCAGGATTTCGGCTACACCTTC.

In its sample, this clone was seen once. The chain carries TRBV18 and TRBJ2-3; 9 bases agree with TRBD1. Germline V CDR1 and CDR2: KGHSH, LQKENI. The CDR3 contains 16 residues. V was pared by 4 bases and J by 3 bases, with 8 bases of the junction left unmatched. In nucleotides, the CDR3 is TGTGCCAGCTCACTAACCGGGACAGGGTCTACAGATACGCAGTATTTT. This codes for CASSLTGTGSTDTQYF.

V is TRBV5-1 and J is TRBJ2-5; D uncertain. The germline gives CDR1 SGHRS, CDR2 YFSETQ. The CDR3 consists of 14 residues. Trimming took off 0 bases at V and 4 bases at J, with 10 bases between the two ends. The CDR3 bases are TGCGCCAGCAGCTTGGCCGGAAACCGAGAGACCCAGTACTTC. Its protein product is CASSLAGNRETQYF.

The rearrangement uses TRBV5-4 and TRBJ1-3; D not certain. Looked up from germline, CDR1 is SGHNT and CDR2 is YYREEE (reference sequence). V lost 0 bases and J lost 6, with 10 bases in between. This CDR3 contains 14 residues. The CDR3 DNA sequence: TGTGCCAGCAGCTTGGAGGGTTATAAAAACACCATATATTTT. Translation gives CASSLEGYKNTIYF.

This clone was seen once. The chain combines TRBV10-3 with TRBJ1-1; 7 bases match TRBD1. V was clipped by 7 bases and J by 4 bases; unmatched bases: 9. This CDR3 contains 14 residues. Germline-derived CDR1 and CDR2 are ENHRY and SYGVKD. CDR3 nucleotides: TGTGCCATCACCCTTGACAGGGTGACCACTGAAGCTTTCTTT. Translation gives CAITLDRVTTEAFF.

The chain links TRBV18 to TRBJ1-1; D is undetermined. The V gene's germline CDR1 is KGHSH and CDR2 LQKENI. Trimming pared 3 bases from V and 1 base from J, leaving 6 bases between. The CDR3 covers 13 residues. The CDR3 DNA follows: TGTGCCAGCTCACCCTCCACGAACACTGAAGCTTTCTTT. Its translation is CASSPSTNTEAFF.

The chain employs TRBV10-3 and TRBJ1-2, with 7 bases identical to TRBD1. Germline lookup yields CDR1 ENHRY and CDR2 SYGVKD. This CDR3 has 13 residues. Trimming cost V 2 bases and J 3 bases; bases outside gene matches: 0. CDR3 region: CAISEGTDYGYTF. The CDR3 DNA follows: TGTGCCATCAGTGAGGGGACAGACTATGGCTACACCTTC.

J is TRBJ1-2 and V is TRBV19; TRBD1 is a possible D gene (5 bases). The V end lost 8 bases, the J end lost 4 bases, and 11 bases lay between the germline ends. The length of the CDR3 is 12 residues. Germline lookup yields CDR1 LNHDA and CDR2 SQIVND (reference sequence). The CDR3 sequence is CASRSGIYGYTF. The CDR3 nucleotides read TGTGCCAGTCGGTCAGGGATCTATGGCTACACCTTC. Using reference TRBV19 and TRBJ1-2 for the parts outside the CDR3, the full variable domain is DGGITQSPKYLFRKEGQNVTLSCEQNLNHDAMYWYRQDPGQGLRLIYYSQIVNDFQKGDIAEGYSVSREKKESFPLTVTSAQKNPTAFYLCASRSGIYGYTFGSGTRLTVV.

The rearrangement uses TRBV30 and TRBJ1-2, with D possibly TRBD1 on 5 matching bases. CDR3 length: 13 residues. Per the germline V gene, CDR1 is GTSNPN and CDR2 is SVGIG (reference sequence). Trimming removed 1 base at V and 4 bases at J, with 10 bases between. CDR3 nucleotides: TGTGCCTGGAGTGGGGGGGTAGGCTATGGCTACACCTTC. Protein sequence: CAWSGGVGYGYTF.

The rearrangement links TRBV27 to TRBJ1-5, with D maybe TRBD1 (6 bases). Germline V gives CDR1 MNHEY, CDR2 SMNVEV (reference sequence). Trimming stripped 5 bases from V and 8 bases from J, with 16 bases between. CDR3 size: 14 residues. CDR3 bases: TGTGCCAGCAGTATCGGACAGTCCGTCAAGCCCCAGCATTTT. Protein sequence: CASSIGQSVKPQHF.

V and J are TRBV30 and TRBJ2-1, with 10 bases fitting TRBD2. This CDR3 is 12 amino acids long. Germline CDR1 GTSNPN, CDR2 SVGIG (reference sequence). After removal of 8 bases from V and 10 bases from J, the junction contained 8 bases not matched to a gene. CDR3 protein: CAHLAGGWEQFF. DNA of the CDR3: TGTGCCCACTTAGCGGGGGGATGGGAGCAGTTCTTC. The variable domain in full, with the rest retrieved from reference TRBV30 and TRBJ2-1, is SQTIHQWPATLVQPVGSPLSLECTVEGTSNPNLYWYRQAAGRGLQLLFYSVGIGQISSEVPQNLSASRPQDRQFILSSKKLLLSDSGFYLCAHLAGGWEQFFGPGTRLTVL.

This clone was seen a single time. The chain joins TRBV5-5 to TRBJ1-2; 7 nucleotides agree with TRBD1. CDR3 length equals 13 residues. Trimming took 4 bases from V and 2 from J; bases not matched to a gene: 2. Germline CDR1 SGHKS, CDR2 YYEKEE (reference sequence). The CDR3 sequence: CASSVGQNYGYTF. DNA of the CDR3: TGTGCCAGCAGCGTGGGACAGAACTATGGCTACACCTTC.

The chain carries TRBV7-2 and TRBJ1-4; 8 bases match TRBD1. The CDR3 covers 17 residues. Looked up from germline, CDR1 is SGHTA and CDR2 is FQGNSA. Trimming took 5 bases from V and 3 from J; bases not matched to a gene: 11. CDR3 sequence reads: CASSPHGQGGPNEKLFF. The CDR3 DNA sequence: TGTGCCAGCAGCCCACACGGACAGGGCGGTCCTAATGAAAAACTGTTTTTT.

This clone occurred a few times. The chain links TRBV7-2 to TRBJ1-1; no firm D call. The V end lost 3 bases, the J end lost 5 bases, and 7 bases lay between the germline ends. This CDR3 has 12 amino acids. CDR1 and CDR2 from the germline V gene are SGHTA and FQGNSA. CDR3 in amino acids: CASSLERTEAFF. CDR3 nucleotide sequence: TGTGCCAGCAGCTTGGAGCGAACTGAAGCTTTCTTT.

The CDR3 loop is CASSRPDSLLAKNIQYF. CDR3 DNA sequence: TGCGCCAGCAGCCGACCCGACAGTCTGTTAGCCAAAAACATTCAGTACTTC. The chain has TRBV4-3 and TRBJ2-4; D perhaps matches TRBD1 (5 bases). The germline V and J ends were trimmed by 4 bases and 0 bases, with 16 bases remaining between them. Germline V gene data show CDR1 as LGHNA and CDR2 as YSLEER. The CDR3 spans 17 residues.

The chain links TRBV7-9 to TRBJ1-2; a possible D gene is TRBD1 (5 bases). Germline V gene lookup returns CDR1 SEHNR and CDR2 FQNEAQ (reference sequence). The CDR3 totals 14 residues. With 4 bases removed from V and 2 bases from J, the gap between germline ends came to 11 bases. Here the CDR3 reads CASSSREVNYGYTF. In nucleotides, the CDR3 is TGTGCCAGCAGCTCCAGGGAAGTAAACTATGGCTACACCTTC. Drawing the rest from reference TRBV7-9 and TRBJ1-2, the complete variable domain is DTGVSQNPRHKITKRGQNVTFRCDPISEHNRLYWYRQTLGQGPEFLTYFQNEAQLEKSRLLSDRFSAERPKGSFSTLEIQRTEQGDSAMYLCASSSREVNYGYTFGSGTRLTVV.

The J gene is TRBJ2-3, the V gene TRBV5-1; D unclear. Germline-derived CDR1 and CDR2 are SGHRS and YFSETQ. Between the trimmed V and J ends, which lost 0 bases and 7 bases, there was a span of 15 bases. CDR3 length equals 15 residues. The CDR3 region has the DNA TGCGCCAGCAGCTTGGCTAATTGGGGTAGGAATACGCAGTATTTT. It is translated as CASSLANWGRNTQYF. Filled out from reference TRBV5-1 and TRBJ2-3, the complete variable domain reads KAGVTQTPRYLIKTRGQQVTLSCSPISGHRSVSWYQQTPGQGLQFLFEYFSETQRNKGNFPGRFSGRQFSNSRSEMNVSTLELGDSALYLCASSLANWGRNTQYFGPGTRLTVL.